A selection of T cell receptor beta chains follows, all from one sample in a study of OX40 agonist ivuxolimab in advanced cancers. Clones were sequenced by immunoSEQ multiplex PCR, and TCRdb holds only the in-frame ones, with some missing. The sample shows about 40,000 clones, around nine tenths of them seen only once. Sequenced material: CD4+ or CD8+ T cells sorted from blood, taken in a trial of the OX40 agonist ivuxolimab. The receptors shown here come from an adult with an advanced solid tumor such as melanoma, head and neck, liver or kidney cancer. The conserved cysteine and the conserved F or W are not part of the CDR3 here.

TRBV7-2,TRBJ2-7,ASSLESLQPYEQY
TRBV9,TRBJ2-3,ASSDSGLSTDTQY
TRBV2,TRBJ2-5,ASSARRIVQETQY
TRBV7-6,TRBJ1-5,ASSLGVQGSSNQPQH
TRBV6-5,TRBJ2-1,ASGWGGDSYNEQF
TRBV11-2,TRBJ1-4,ASSFEASRGEKLF
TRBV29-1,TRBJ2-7,SVRRGAYEQY
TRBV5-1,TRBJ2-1,ASSASREGDNEQF
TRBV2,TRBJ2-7,ASILSGQRKRQY
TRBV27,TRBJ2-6,ASSLRGANVLT
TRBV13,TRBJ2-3,ASSPRASGGAEDTQY
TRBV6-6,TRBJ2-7,ASRRLAGGKAYEQY
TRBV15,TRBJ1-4,ATSSPPIGTGQGKLF
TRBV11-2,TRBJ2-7,ASSSAVSSGSYEQY
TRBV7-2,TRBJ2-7,ASSLREAYEQY
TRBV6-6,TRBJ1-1,ASSYTVGTEAF
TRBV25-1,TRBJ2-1,ASSEGQVAYNEQF
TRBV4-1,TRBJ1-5,ASSQGPRGSDNQPQH
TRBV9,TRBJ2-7,ASSVNPLTFDEQY
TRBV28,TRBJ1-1,ASTSWFRAEAF
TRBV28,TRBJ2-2,ASSSITRQILNTGELF
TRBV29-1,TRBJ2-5,SVGGLAGGETQY